What follows are 27 T cell receptor beta chains derived from one specimen sequenced in a study of blood T cell repertoires in COVID-19. The table came from immunoSEQ multiplex PCR; TCRdb's copy has only in-frame clones and leaves some out. Here the sample spans 50,000 or so clones, around 80% being singletons. The sample consisted of peripheral blood. These receptors all stem from a man in his sixties or seventies with acute or convalescent COVID-19.

The CDR3 region is CASSQQANTEAFF. As DNA, the CDR3 is TGTGCCAGCAGCCAGCAAGCGAACACTGAAGCTTTCTTT. This chain connects TRBV3-1 (or the pseudogene TRBV3-2) to TRBJ1-1, with D unclear. In germline, CDR1 is LGHDT, CDR2 YNNKEL (reference sequence). The CDR3 loop spans 13 amino acids. V gave up 3 bases and J gave up 1 base, with 6 bases separating them.

This clone was observed a handful of times. The CDR3 nucleotides read TGCGCCAGCAGCCAAGATTTACATACGAAGCAGTACTTC. This gives the protein CASSQDLHTKQYF. The chain combines TRBV4-3 with TRBJ2-7; no clear D. Between the trimmed V and J ends, which lost 0 bases and 8 bases, there was a span of 11 bases. This CDR3 contains 13 residues. CDR1 is LGHNA, CDR2 YSLEER, per germline.

The rearrangement joins TRBV27 to TRBJ1-1; D is possibly TRBD1 (5 bases). The germline V and J ends were trimmed by 0 bases and 6 bases, with 17 bases remaining between them. Germline V CDR1 and CDR2: MNHEY, SMNVEV (reference sequence). The CDR3 totals 16 residues. The CDR3 nucleotides are TGTGCCAGCAGTTTATCAGGGGTTGATAGGTTGGCTGAAGCTTTCTTT. This sequence encodes CASSLSGVDRLAEAFF.

The chain joins TRBV5-4 to TRBJ2-3; D possibly corresponds to TRBD2 (5 bases). V was shortened by 0 bases and J by 0 bases, with 5 bases between the two germline ends. The CDR3 contains 14 residues. CDR1 is SGHNT and CDR2 is YYREEE in the germline V gene (reference sequence). CDR3 bases: TGTGCCAGCAGCTTGGGGACTAGCACAGATACGCAGTATTTT. This translates into CASSLGTSTDTQYF.

The chain links TRBV11-3 to TRBJ2-5; a possible D gene is TRBD2 (6 bases). The V end was cut by 5 bases, the J end by 7 bases, with 17 bases between. This CDR3 spans 14 amino acids. The germline CDR1 and CDR2 sequences are SGHNT and YENEEA. The CDR3, as DNA: TGTGCCAGCAGCACCGGGGCGGGGCCCGGGACCCAGTACTTC. This encodes CASSTGAGPGTQYF.

The CDR3 spells CASSLTRDEQFF. DNA for the CDR3: TGTGCCAGCAGCCTCACACGGGATGAGCAGTTCTTC. J is TRBJ2-1 and V is TRBV11-2, with no clear D. The CDR3 has 12 amino acids. Germline V gene sequence: CDR1 SGHAT, CDR2 FQNNGV. V lost 5 bases to trimming and J lost 8 bases, with 10 bases between them.

This rearrangement joins TRBV7-8 to TRBJ1-5; D gene ambiguous. The germline CDR1 and CDR2 sequences are SGHVS and FQNEAQ. The ends were cut back, 5 bases at V and 4 bases at J, with 12 bases in the middle. The CDR3 contains 14 residues. The chain's CDR3 is CASSPYLKNQPQHF. In DNA, the CDR3 is TGTGCCAGCAGCCCCTACCTTAAAAATCAGCCCCAGCATTTT.

V gene TRBV5-1 combines with J gene TRBJ2-1; D unclear. Germline lookup yields CDR1 SGHRS and CDR2 YFSETQ. The CDR3 sequence is 14 residues long. V was trimmed by 0 bases and J by 12 bases, leaving 16 bases between them. The CDR3 spells CASSLGGQRERQFF. The CDR3 nucleotides are TGCGCCAGCAGCTTGGGAGGCCAGCGAGAAAGGCAGTTCTTC.

The V gene is TRBV6-2 or TRBV6-3, the J gene TRBJ1-3; D uncertain. The V gene's germline CDR1 is MNHEY and CDR2 SVGEGT. V lost 5 bases and J lost 1, with 9 bases in between. The CDR3 totals 14 residues. CDR3 nucleotide sequence: TGTGCCAGCAGTCCGCAAGCATCTGGAAACACCATATATTTT. The encoded protein is CASSPQASGNTIYF.

V usage is TRBV30 and J usage is TRBJ1-5; 8 bases line up with TRBD1. Germline CDR1 and CDR2: GTSNPN and SVGIG (reference sequence). The ends lost 3 bases at V and 2 bases at J; junction bases unmatched: 9. The CDR3 is made up of 16 amino acids. The CDR3 nucleotides are TGTGCCTGGAGCGGGCCGGGACAGGCGGGCAATCAGCCCCAGCATTTT. It yields the protein CAWSGPGQAGNQPQHF.

The V call is TRBV29-1, the J call TRBJ2-3; TRBD2 might be the D (6 bases). The CDR3 is made up of 15 amino acids. Germline lookup yields CDR1 SQVTM and CDR2 ANQGSEA. Trimming cost V 7 bases and J 0 bases, with 17 bases left between them. CDR3 in amino acids: CSASLREWSTDTQYF. The CDR3, as DNA: TGCAGCGCCTCCCTGCGGGAATGGAGCACAGATACGCAGTATTTT.

The rearrangement links TRBV30 to TRBJ1-3, with D hard to call. Germline lookup yields CDR1 GTSNPN and CDR2 SVGIG (reference sequence). Trimming pared 2 bases from V and 0 bases from J, leaving 8 bases between. CDR3 length equals 14 residues. CDR3 nucleotides: TGTGCCTGGAGTCCCGTCCGCTCTGGAAACACCATATATTTT. It is translated as CAWSPVRSGNTIYF.

This clone was counted between two and nine times. The chain uses TRBV6-6 and TRBJ2-3; no clear D gene. Trimming pared 10 bases from V and 0 bases from J, leaving 8 bases between. Per germline, CDR1 MNHNY and CDR2 SVGAGI (reference sequence). CDR3 length equals 12 residues. The CDR3 loop is CATAGSTDTQYF. The CDR3 nucleotides are TGTGCCACCGCCGGTAGCACAGATACGCAGTATTTT.

V gene TRBV7-2 combines with J gene TRBJ1-3; no reliable D call. From germline, CDR1 is SGHTA and CDR2 FQGNSA. This CDR3 comprises 14 residues. Trimming removed 5 bases from V and 1 base from J, with 9 bases in between. The CDR3 sequence: CASSPVLSGNTIYF. In nucleotides, the CDR3 is TGTGCCAGCAGCCCCGTCTTATCTGGAAACACCATATATTTT.

The chain recombines TRBV3-1 (or the pseudogene TRBV3-2) with TRBJ1-5; unclear D gene. This CDR3 comprises 14 residues. Trimming cost V 4 bases and J 0 bases, with 7 bases left between them. Looked up from germline, CDR1 is LGHDT and CDR2 is YNNKEL (reference sequence). This chain's CDR3 is CASSLRGSNQPQHF. CDR3 sequence (DNA): TGTGCCAGCAGCCTTCGGGGTAGCAATCAGCCCCAGCATTTT.

The gene calls are TRBV4-3 and TRBJ1-2; 8 bases are a match to TRBD1. Germline-derived CDR1 and CDR2 are LGHNA and YSLEER. V gave up 4 bases and J gave up 6 bases; unmatched junction bases: 16. The CDR3 runs 17 residues. The DNA of the CDR3 is TGCGCCAGCAGCCTGGCCATAATAGGGCAGGGGGCAGATGGCTACACCTTC. This sequence encodes CASSLAIIGQGADGYTF.

The rearrangement uses TRBV7-8 and TRBJ2-5; TRBD2 matches 7 bases. The CDR3 consists of 16 residues. Germline V CDR1 and CDR2: SGHVS, FQNEAQ. The V and J ends lost 5 bases and 3 bases, in that order; junction bases with no gene match: 12. The CDR3 region is CASSLRNGGSEETQYF. In nucleotides, the CDR3 is TGTGCCAGCAGCCTTCGAAACGGGGGGTCCGAAGAGACCCAGTACTTC.

This chain links TRBV27 with TRBJ2-3, with 7 bases matching TRBD2. Germline V gives CDR1 MNHEY, CDR2 SMNVEV (reference sequence). V shed 5 bases and J 2 bases; nucleotides not matched to a gene: 7. The CDR3 length is 15 residues. The CDR3 sequence: CASSLRLAVTDTQYF. The CDR3 region has the DNA TGTGCCAGCAGTCTGCGGCTAGCGGTCACAGATACGCAGTATTTT.

J is TRBJ2-3 and V is TRBV24-1; the D gene is possibly TRBD1 (6 bases). This CDR3 has 13 residues. Trimming shortened V by 9 bases and J by 0 bases, and 9 bases separated the two germline ends. Germline V gene lookup returns CDR1 KGHDR and CDR2 SFDVKD. The CDR3 coding sequence is TGTGCCACCGGACAGCCTAGCACAGATACGCAGTATTTT. This codes for CATGQPSTDTQYF.

The chain has TRBV7-9 and TRBJ1-2; no reliable D call. Trimming stripped 2 bases from V and 3 bases from J, with 7 bases between. The CDR3 runs 13 residues. CDR1 and CDR2 from the germline V gene are SEHNR and FQNEAQ (reference sequence). The CDR3 sequence is CASSLSLDYGYTF. CDR3 coding DNA: TGTGCCAGCAGCTTAAGCCTGGACTATGGCTACACCTTC.

J is TRBJ1-6 and V is TRBV5-1; maybe TRBD1 (5 bases). Deletions cut 4 bases from V and 9 bases from J, with 11 bases between. The germline CDR1 and CDR2 sequences are SGHRS and YFSETQ. This CDR3 is built from 13 residues. CDR3 protein: CASSEVQGSPLHF. The CDR3 DNA is TGCGCCAGCAGCGAGGTGCAGGGTTCACCCCTCCACTTT. Filled out from reference TRBV5-1 and TRBJ1-6, the complete variable domain reads KAGVTQTPRYLIKTRGQQVTLSCSPISGHRSVSWYQQTPGQGLQFLFEYFSETQRNKGNFPGRFSGRQFSNSRSEMNVSTLELGDSALYLCASSEVQGSPLHFGNGTRLTVT.

This chain connects TRBV18 to TRBJ2-1; D is possibly TRBD2 (5 bases). The CDR3 runs 14 residues. Germline CDR1 reads KGHSH; CDR2 reads LQKENI. V lost 3 bases and J lost 8, with 14 bases in between. CDR3 sequence reads: CASSPISSEDEQFF. For the CDR3, the DNA is TGTGCCAGCTCACCCATAAGTAGCGAGGATGAGCAGTTCTTC. The variable domain in full, with the rest retrieved from reference TRBV18 and TRBJ2-1, is NAGVMQNPRHLVRRRGQEARLRCSPMKGHSHVYWYRQLPEEGLKFMVYLQKENIIDESGMPKERFSAEFPKEGPSILRIQQVVRGDSAAYFCASSPISSEDEQFFGPGTRLTVL.

The rearrangement uses TRBV5-6 and TRBJ1-1; 9 bases fit TRBD1. This CDR3 has 17 residues. Germline-derived CDR1 and CDR2 are SGHDT and YYEEEE. The ends lost 7 bases at V and 5 bases at J; junction bases unmatched: 18. CDR3 DNA: TGTGCCAGCGGCCCCCCCTCTGGCCGGGACAGGGAAACTGAAGCTTTCTTT. It translates to CASGPPSGRDRETEAFF.

The chain joins TRBV7-3 to TRBJ2-5; D may be TRBD2 (5 bases). The V gene lost 5 bases and the J gene lost 5 bases, with 18 bases spanning the gap. The CDR3 totals 15 residues. Germline V gene data show CDR1 as SGHTA and CDR2 as FQGTGA. The CDR3 sequence: CASSPPGGGTETQYF. CDR3 bases: TGTGCCAGCAGCCCCCCCGGTGGAGGAACGGAGACCCAGTACTTC.

The chain carries TRBV11-2 and TRBJ2-2; TRBD2 agrees at 9 bases. The trim removed 1 base at V and 2 bases at J, leaving 2 bases unmatched. Germline CDR1 SGHAT, CDR2 FQNNGV. The CDR3 loop spans 16 amino acids. The CDR3 bases are TGTGCCAGCAGCTTAGGCGGGGGGGCAAACACCGGGGAGCTGTTTTTT. Translated: CASSLGGGANTGELFF.

The chain couples TRBV9 to TRBJ1-5; D is possibly TRBD1 (5 bases). Germline loops: CDR1 SGDLS, CDR2 YYNGEE. The length of the CDR3 is 16 residues. The germline V and J ends were trimmed by 0 bases and 6 bases, with 16 bases remaining between them. CDR3 sequence (DNA): TGTGCCAGCAGCGTAGATATAGGGGATTCTGGTCAGCCCCAGCATTTT. Its translation is CASSVDIGDSGQPQHF.

The chain has TRBV18 and TRBJ1-1, with TRBD1 as a possible D gene (6 bases). Per germline, CDR1 KGHSH and CDR2 LQKENI. V was cut by 1 base and J by 6 bases, with 12 bases left in between. The CDR3 runs 14 residues. The DNA of the CDR3 is TGTGCCAGCTCACCACGACAGGATGTCTCTGAAGCTTTCTTT. As protein: CASSPRQDVSEAFF.